This T cell receptor (beta chain) was documented in a study of long-term antiretroviral therapy in people with HIV. The CDR3 is 15 amino acids. The ends lost 1 base at V and 3 bases at J; junction bases unmatched: 2. Germline V gene lookup returns CDR1 SGHNT and CDR2 YYREEE (reference sequence). The United States was where all participants with HIV were treated. At the survey level, the v3.0 immunoSEQ assay was run. Method: immunoSEQ multiplex PCR; TCRdb's copy keeps in-frame clones and lacks some. The sample consists of approximately 15,000 clones, around four fifths of them appearing once. The specimen comprised unsorted PBMCs, sampled 1.8 years before starting antiretroviral therapy. This chain uses TRBV5-4 with TRBJ2-1; TRBD2 matches at 9 bases. The source is a woman between 35 and 50 years old with HIV. CDR3 in amino acids: CASSLRLAVYNEQFF. The CDR3 DNA reads as TGTGCCAGCAGCTTGAGACTAGCGGTCTACAATGAGCAGTTCTTC.